The 12 T cell receptor beta chains below all came from one sample that was sequenced in a study of blood T cells in healthy people across ages. The second PCR ran about 7 to 12 cycles with a sample-barcoded 5' primer and J-beta primers. TCRdb reanalysed the 5' RACE reads using MiXCR and keeps one entry per CDR3 protein. The table has 850,000 to 1,000,000 distinct CDR3 sequences, 45% to 60% seen once. The sequenced sample was blood. These receptors all come from a woman aged 60-70 years in good health.

The CDR3 here is CASSLGNTIYF. For the CDR3, the DNA is TGTGCCAGCAGTTTGGGAAACACCATATATTTT. V is TRBV12-3 or TRBV12-4 and J is TRBJ1-3; D is undetermined. The germline V and J ends were trimmed by 3 bases and 4 bases, with 1 base remaining between them. The CDR3 runs to 11 residues.

This clonotype was counted between two and nine times. V is TRBV29-1 and J is TRBJ2-3; D possibly corresponds to TRBD2 (6 bases). Germline-derived CDR1 and CDR2 are SQVTM and ANQGSEA. CDR3 length: 14 residues. Trimming removed 4 bases from V and 0 bases from J, with 11 bases in between. Written as DNA, the CDR3 is TGCAGCGTTGTGGGACTCCTCAGCACAGATACGCAGTATTTT. It is translated as CSVVGLLSTDTQYF.

CDR3 protein: CASLSPPREQYF. In DNA form, the CDR3 reads TGTGCCAGCCTCTCCCCGCCCCGGGAGCAGTACTTC. V usage is TRBV28 and J usage is TRBJ2-7, with D unclear. The germline V gene encodes CDR1 MDHEN and CDR2 SYDVKM. The CDR3 sequence is 12 residues long. V lost 8 bases to trimming and J lost 7 bases, with 15 bases between them.

A few counts support this clonotype. This chain joins TRBV28 and TRBJ2-3; 7 bases agree with TRBD1. Germline assignment: CDR1 MDHEN and CDR2 SYDVKM. This CDR3 region has 15 residues. J gave up 0 bases and V 5 bases, and 5 bases lay outside the gene matches. The CDR3 DNA sequence: TGTGCCAGCAGTACCGGGACAGCCAGCACAGATACGCAGTATTTT. Translated, it gives CASSTGTASTDTQYF.

The V call is TRBV12-3 or TRBV12-4, the J call TRBJ2-5, with D possibly matching TRBD2 (6 bases). The CDR3 spans 16 residues. The ends were cut back, 0 bases at V and 2 bases at J, with 13 bases in the middle. The CDR3 sequence is CASSLAPGLEQETQYF. CDR3 DNA: TGTGCCAGCAGTTTAGCCCCGGGACTCGAACAAGAGACCCAGTACTTC.

The rearrangement links TRBV11-2 to TRBJ2-5; no clear D. Germline-derived CDR1 and CDR2 are SGHAT and FQNNGV. V dropped 2 bases and J dropped 5 bases, with 24 bases sitting between them. The CDR3 contains 18 residues. The CDR3 bases are TGTGCCAGCAGCTTAAAAGGTTTCAGACCCGTGCTTGGGGAGACCCAGTACTTC. Encoded protein: CASSLKGFRPVLGETQYF. Full variable domain (missing parts from reference TRBV11-2 and TRBJ2-5): EAGVAQSPRYKIIEKRQSVAFWCNPISGHATLYWYQQILGQGPKLLIQFQNNGVVDDSQLPKDRFSAERLKGVDSTLKIQPAKLEDSAVYLCASSLKGFRPVLGETQYFGPGTRLLVL.

This rearrangement joins TRBV29-1 to TRBJ2-1, with 8 bases that match TRBD2. The CDR3 sequence is 14 residues long. With 6 bases clipped from V and 7 bases from J, the junction kept 11 bases outside the gene matches. From germline, CDR1 is SQVTM and CDR2 ANQGSEA. The CDR3 sequence: CSVPSSGSFNEQFF. The DNA for the CDR3 is TGCAGCGTCCCTTCGAGCGGGAGTTTTAATGAGCAGTTCTTC.

This CDR3 reads CASSDTRNQPQHF. DNA for the CDR3: TGTGCCAGCAGCGACACTAGGAATCAGCCCCAGCATTTT. The chain has TRBV28 and TRBJ1-5; D call uncertain. The V gene's germline CDR1 is MDHEN and CDR2 SYDVKM. This CDR3 comprises 13 residues. V lost 6 bases to trimming and J lost 4 bases, with 10 bases between them.

This clonotype was found a few times. The chain links TRBV6-5 to TRBJ2-6; TRBD1 or TRBD2 may be the D gene (5 bases each). This CDR3 comprises 15 residues. From germline, CDR1 is MNHEY and CDR2 SVGAGI. V was cut by 7 bases and J by 0 bases, with 10 bases left in between. For the CDR3, the DNA is TGTGCCAGCACCGGGACCCGCTCTGGGGCCAACGTCCTGACTTTC. As protein: CASTGTRSGANVLTF.

This clonotype was seen more than once but under ten times. The chain couples TRBV4-1 to TRBJ2-5; D might be TRBD1 (5 bases). With 1 base removed from V and 0 bases from J, the gap between germline ends came to 9 bases. CDR1 and CDR2 (germline): MGHRA, YSYEKL. The CDR3 length is 15 residues. CDR3 region: CASSQAQVYQETQYF. The CDR3 DNA sequence: TGCGCCAGCAGCCAAGCACAGGTGTACCAAGAGACCCAGTACTTC.

The chain carries TRBV7-2 and TRBJ2-6; unclear D gene. This CDR3 spans 16 amino acids. Trimming pared 5 bases from V and 0 bases from J, leaving 11 bases between. Germline CDR1 is SGHTA and CDR2 is FQGNSA. The CDR3 DNA sequence: TGTGCCAGCAGCCCCCCGGTGGGCTCTGGGGCCAACGTCCTGACTTTC. Protein product: CASSPPVGSGANVLTF.

The chain joins TRBV20-1 to TRBJ2-7; possible D gene TRBD2, 5 bases. Germline V gene data show CDR1 as DFQATT and CDR2 as SNEGSKA (reference sequence). This CDR3 spans 14 amino acids. Trimming removed 5 bases at V and 2 bases at J, with 16 bases between. CDR3 region: CSAPERGSTYEQYF. CDR3 nucleotides: TGCAGTGCTCCTGAGCGAGGGAGCACCTACGAGCAGTACTTC.